The rows below give T cell receptor beta chains drawn from one sample of a study of cytomegalovirus exposure and HLA in healthy donors. The data were produced by immunoSEQ multiplex PCR, yet TCRdb's version contains in-frame clones alone and is incomplete. The sample lists about 120,000 clones, over 65% occurring once. The material sequenced was PBMCs. The source is a woman in her twenties or thirties in good health and CMV-seropositive. CDR3s include the opening cysteine and the closing phenylalanine or tryptophan. D genes are given only for firm matches. Size tells how often a clone was seen (once, few, many) or the class of an expanded clone, and some rows leave it out.

>TRBJ2-3|TRBV29-1|14|TRBD1|-
CSARDSGSTDTQYF
TGCAGCGCCCGGGACAGCGGTAGCACAGATACGCAGTATTTT
>TRBJ1-6|TRBV7-2|13|-|-
CASSLQNPSPLHF
TGTGCCAGCAGCCTACAGAACCCTTCACCCCTCCACTTT
>TRBJ2-5|TRBV7-9|15|TRBD2|-
CASSSAGGYQETQYF
TGTGCCAGCAGCAGCGCCGGGGGGTACCAAGAGACCCAGTACTTC
>TRBJ1-2|TRBV10-3|12|TRBD1|-
CAISGDRGGYTF
TGTGCCATCAGTGGGGACAGGGGAGGCTACACCTTC
>TRBJ2-7|TRBV2|14|TRBD1|-
CASRGTGGSYEQYF
TGTGCCAGCAGAGGGACAGGGGGGTCCTACGAGCAGTACTTC
>TRBJ2-7|TRBV5-1|13|-|few
CASSLGGPYEQYF
TGCGCCAGCAGCTTGGGGGGGCCCTACGAGCAGTACTTC
>TRBJ2-1|TRBV6-1|13|-|-
CASSEVPGYEQFF
TGTGCCAGCAGTGAAGTTCCCGGGTATGAGCAGTTCTTC
>TRBJ1-5|TRBV7-2|15|-|-
CASSLDRASNQPQHF
TGTGCCAGCAGCTTAGACAGGGCTAGCAATCAGCCCCAGCATTTT
>TRBJ2-2|TRBV7-6|14|-|-
CASSHRDSHGELFF
TGTGCCAGCAGCCACCGGGACTCCCACGGGGAGCTGTTTTTT
>TRBJ2-7|TRBV4-1|15|TRBD1|-
CASSRWDRESYEQYF
TGCGCCAGCAGCCGATGGGACAGGGAGTCCTACGAGCAGTACTTC